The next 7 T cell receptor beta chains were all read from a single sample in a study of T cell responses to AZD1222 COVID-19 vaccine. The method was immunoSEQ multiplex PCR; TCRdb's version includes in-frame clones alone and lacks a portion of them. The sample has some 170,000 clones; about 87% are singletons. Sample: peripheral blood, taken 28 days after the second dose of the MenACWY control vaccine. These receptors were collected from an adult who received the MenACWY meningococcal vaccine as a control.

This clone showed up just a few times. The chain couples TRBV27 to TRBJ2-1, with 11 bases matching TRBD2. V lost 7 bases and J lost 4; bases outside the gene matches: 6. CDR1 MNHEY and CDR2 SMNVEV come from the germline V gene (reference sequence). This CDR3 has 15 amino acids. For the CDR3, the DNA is TGTGCCAGCACCCCCGGGACTAGCGGATACAATGAGCAGTTCTTC. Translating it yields CASTPGTSGYNEQFF.

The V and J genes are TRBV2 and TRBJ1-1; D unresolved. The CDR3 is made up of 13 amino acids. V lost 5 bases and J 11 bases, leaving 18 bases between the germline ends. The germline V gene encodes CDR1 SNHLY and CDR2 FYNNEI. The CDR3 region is CASSSSNRGHAFF. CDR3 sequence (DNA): TGTGCCAGCAGTTCAAGTAATCGTGGGCATGCTTTCTTT.

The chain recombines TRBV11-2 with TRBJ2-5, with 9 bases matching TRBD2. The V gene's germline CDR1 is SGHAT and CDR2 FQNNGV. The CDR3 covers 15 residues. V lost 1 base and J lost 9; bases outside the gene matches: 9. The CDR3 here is CASSLGLAGVSAQYF. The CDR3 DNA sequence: TGTGCCAGCAGCTTAGGGTTAGCGGGAGTATCGGCCCAGTACTTC.

CDR3 in DNA: TGCAGCGTTGAGATGGGCTCTGGAAACACCATATATTTT. Its protein product is CSVEMGSGNTIYF. The rearrangement joins TRBV29-1 to TRBJ1-3; D unclear. The CDR3 consists of 13 residues. Germline loops: CDR1 SQVTM, CDR2 ANQGSEA. Trimming removed 3 bases at V and 0 bases at J, with 6 bases between.

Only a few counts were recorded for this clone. The CDR3 nucleotides read TGTGCCAGCAGTTTATTCTCCGGGCGGGAGACCCAGTACTTC. As protein: CASSLFSGRETQYF. The chain is built from TRBV27 and TRBJ2-5; unclear D gene. The CDR3 runs to 14 residues. Germline V gene sequence: CDR1 MNHEY, CDR2 SMNVEV (reference sequence). V lost 1 base to trimming and J lost 5 bases, with 11 bases between them.

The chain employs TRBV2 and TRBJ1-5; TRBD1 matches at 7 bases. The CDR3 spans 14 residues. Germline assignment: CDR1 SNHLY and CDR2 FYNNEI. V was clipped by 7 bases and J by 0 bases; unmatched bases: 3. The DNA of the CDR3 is TGTGCCAGCAAACAGGGGTATAGCAATCAGCCCCAGCATTTT. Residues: CASKQGYSNQPQHF. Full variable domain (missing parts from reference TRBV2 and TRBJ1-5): EPEVTQTPSHQVTQMGQEVILRCVPISNHLYFYWYRQILGQKVEFLVSFYNNEISEKSEIFDDQFSVERPDGSNFTLKIRSTKLEDSAMYFCASKQGYSNQPQHFGDGTRLSIL.

The CDR3 is CSVRGGGVDGYTF. CDR3 nucleotide sequence: TGCAGCGTACGAGGGGGGGGCGTTGATGGCTACACCTTC. The chain couples TRBV29-1 to TRBJ1-2, with a possible D match to TRBD1 (6 bases). The CDR3 loop spans 13 amino acids. Trimming cost V 6 bases and J 6 bases, with 17 bases left between them. The germline CDR1 and CDR2 sequences are SQVTM and ANQGSEA.